These 6 T cell receptor beta chains were all obtained from the same sample, sequenced in a study of blood T cell repertoires in COVID-19. Libraries were prepared by immunoSEQ multiplex PCR; TCRdb keeps only in-frame clonotypes and omits some of them. The table lists 130,000 to 150,000 clones, over 80% of them singletons. The sequenced sample consisted of peripheral blood. These receptor sequences come from a woman aged 50 to 60 with acute or convalescent COVID-19.

The J gene is TRBJ2-6, the V gene TRBV11-1; the D is unclear. This CDR3 contains 15 residues. Germline loops: CDR1 SGHAT, CDR2 FQDESV (reference sequence). Trimming shortened V by 6 bases and J by 0 bases, and 9 bases separated the two germline ends. The CDR3, as DNA: TGTGCCAGCAGTCCCCTTTCCTCTGGGGCCAACGTCCTGACTTTC. Its protein is CASSPLSSGANVLTF.

The chain couples TRBV18 to TRBJ2-1; TRBD2 matches 12 bases. CDR1 is KGHSH, CDR2 LQKENI, per germline. V was clipped by 3 bases and J by 5 bases; unmatched bases: 5. The CDR3 extends over 16 amino acids. CDR3 DNA: TGTGCCAGCTCACCTCGACTAGCGGGGGAACACAATGAGCAGTTCTTC. This codes for CASSPRLAGEHNEQFF.

The V gene is TRBV7-9, the J gene TRBJ1-2; D is undetermined. Germline assignment: CDR1 SEHNR and CDR2 FQNEAQ (reference sequence). Trimming removed 0 bases at V and 4 bases at J, with 3 bases between. This CDR3 is built from 12 residues. The CDR3 protein is CASSLAAYGYTF. CDR3 sequence (DNA): TGTGCCAGCAGCTTAGCGGCCTATGGCTACACCTTC. The full variable domain, rest sourced from reference TRBV7-9 and TRBJ1-2, is DTGVSQNPRHKITKRGQNVTFRCDPISEHNRLYWYRQTLGQGPEFLTYFQNEAQLEKSRLLSDRFSAERPKGSFSTLEIQRTEQGDSAMYLCASSLAAYGYTFGSGTRLTVV.

V gene TRBV19 combines with J gene TRBJ1-1; 8 nucleotides line up with TRBD1. The germline V gene has CDR1 LNHDA and CDR2 SQIVND (reference sequence). This CDR3 region has 14 residues. V lost 5 bases and J lost 1; bases outside the gene matches: 3. The CDR3 DNA is TGTGCCAGTAGTTTGGACAGGGCGAACACTGAAGCTTTCTTT. This sequence encodes CASSLDRANTEAFF.

The J gene is TRBJ2-3, the V gene TRBV25-1, with D hard to call. V was cut by 1 base and J by 3 bases, with 20 bases left in between. CDR3 length: 18 amino acids. Germline CDR1 reads MGHDK; CDR2 reads SYGVNS. The CDR3 is CASSEFSFKAGGTDTQYF. The CDR3 coding sequence is TGTGCCAGCAGTGAATTTAGTTTCAAGGCTGGCGGAACAGATACGCAGTATTTT.

The gene calls are TRBV6-2 or TRBV6-3 and TRBJ1-2; D may be TRBD1 (5 bases). CDR3 length: 13 residues. The germline gives CDR1 MNHEY, CDR2 SVGEGT. With 2 bases removed from V and 4 bases from J, the gap between germline ends came to 8 bases. CDR3 protein: CASSYRQLYGYTF. In nucleotides, the CDR3 is TGTGCCAGCAGTTACCGACAGCTCTATGGCTACACCTTC.